This T cell receptor (beta chain) was captured by sequencing in a study of T cells in Graves' hyperthyroidism and ophthalmopathy. Study-wide findings and caveats: The blood repertoire included most of the expanded thyroid clonotypes above 0.001. Ophthalmopathy stood apart from stable hyperthyroidism in a 13 V-J model.

The CDR3 extends over 13 amino acids. Germline trimming cut 4 bases from V and 5 bases from J; bases unmatched to any gene: 6. Germline-derived CDR1 and CDR2 are DFQATT and SNEGSKA (reference sequence). Subjects with ophthalmopathy showed a Clinical Activity Score no lower than 3, a NOSPECS grade no lower than 4, and a duration shorter than 3 months. Orbital computed tomography, thyroid ultrasound, serum thyroxine and TRAb, and clinical symptoms together informed the diagnoses. There were TCR beta CDR3 regions amplified from RNA transcripts. The study used the HTBI primer set for a first-round RT-PCR of the TCR CDR3. A single record per CDR3 protein comes from TCRdb applying MiXCR to the multiplex PCR reads. The sample has about 530,000 distinct CDR3 sequences; roughly a sixth are singletons. This clonotype was detected many times. Its antigen is undetermined.

Source material: blood. The clonotype comes from a woman aged 18 to 35 with Graves' ophthalmopathy. The chain recombines TRBV20-1 with TRBJ1-1; 8 bases map to TRBD1. The CDR3 spells CSAMDREGTEAFF. In nucleotides, the CDR3 is TGCAGTGCTATGGACAGGGAAGGGACTGAAGCTTTCTTT.